The entry below gives a single TCR beta chain sequence along with its context. The antigen is not known. Positively selected for CCR7, the CD45RO-negative cells used as naive CD8 cells excluded terminally differentiated effector memory CD45RA+ cells. The authors distributed each subset's genomic DNA evenly over several immunoSEQ plates. Sequencing was performed with immunoSEQ multiplex PCR; in TCRdb, only in-frame clones are kept and a portion is missing. The data contain some 2.1 million clones, 85% to 95% of them seen just once; the ten biggest clones take up less than 2%. V trimming: 5 bases; J trimming: 10 bases; junction bases outside the gene matches: 11. In germline, CDR1 is LNHDA, CDR2 SQIVND (reference sequence). The CDR3 runs to 15 residues. This sample stems from a study of shared clonotypes between healthy human individuals. General study points: Generally, naive subsets came out with larger estimated richness than memory subsets. When naive CD4 clonotypes were compared across a few donors, approximately 4.9% were shared.

Sequenced material: naive CD8+ T cells from PBMCs. V usage is TRBV19 and J usage is TRBJ2-1, with 10 bases that match TRBD1. This clonotype originated in a man in his late teens or twenties in good health. Some clones in this sample may be carry-over from other donors' samples. The CDR3 region is CASSVDRGAMREQFF. The CDR3 bases are TGTGCCAGTAGTGTGGACAGGGGGGCGATGCGGGAGCAGTTCTTC. The whole variable domain, remainder taken from reference TRBV19 and TRBJ2-1, is DGGITQSPKYLFRKEGQNVTLSCEQNLNHDAMYWYRQDPGQGLRLIYYSQIVNDFQKGDIAEGYSVSREKKESFPLTVTSAQKNPTAFYLCASSVDRGAMREQFFGPGTRLTVL.